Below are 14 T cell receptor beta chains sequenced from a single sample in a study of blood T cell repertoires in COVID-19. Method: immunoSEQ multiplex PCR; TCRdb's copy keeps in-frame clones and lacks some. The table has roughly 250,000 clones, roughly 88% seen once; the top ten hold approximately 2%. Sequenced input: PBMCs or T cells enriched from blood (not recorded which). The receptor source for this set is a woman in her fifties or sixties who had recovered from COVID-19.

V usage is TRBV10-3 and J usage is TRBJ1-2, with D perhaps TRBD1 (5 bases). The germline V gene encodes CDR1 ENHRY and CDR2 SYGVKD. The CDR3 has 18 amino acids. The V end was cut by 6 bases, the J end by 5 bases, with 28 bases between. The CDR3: CAIRDGGRGPTTGYGYTF. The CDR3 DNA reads TGTGCCATCAGAGATGGAGGGAGGGGACCTACCACAGGTTATGGCTACACCTTC.

The CDR3 nucleotides read TGTGCCAGCAGCCCAACGACGCGGTTTATCGAAGAGACCCAGTACTTC. It translates to CASSPTTRFIEETQYF. The J gene is TRBJ2-5, the V gene TRBV5-6; D gene ambiguous. This CDR3 has 16 residues. Germline V gene sequence: CDR1 SGHDT, CDR2 YYEEEE. V lost 4 bases and J lost 3, with 19 bases in between.

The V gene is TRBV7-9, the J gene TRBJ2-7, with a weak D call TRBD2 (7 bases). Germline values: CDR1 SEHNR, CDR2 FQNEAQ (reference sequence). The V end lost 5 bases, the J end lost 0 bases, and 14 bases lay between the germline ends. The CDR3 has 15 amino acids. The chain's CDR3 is CASSEGGGSSYEQYF. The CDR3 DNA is TGTGCCAGCAGCGAGGGGGGCGGGAGCTCCTACGAGCAGTACTTC.

CDR3 DNA: TGTGCCAGCAGCTGGGGGACTAGCACGCCCTACGAGCAGTACTTC. It is translated as CASSWGTSTPYEQYF. The chain is built from TRBV5-4 and TRBJ2-7; TRBD2 aligns across 9 bases. This CDR3 region has 15 residues. Germline lookup yields CDR1 SGHNT and CDR2 YYREEE (reference sequence). V shed 3 bases, J shed 2 bases, and the junction held 6 bases outside the gene matches.

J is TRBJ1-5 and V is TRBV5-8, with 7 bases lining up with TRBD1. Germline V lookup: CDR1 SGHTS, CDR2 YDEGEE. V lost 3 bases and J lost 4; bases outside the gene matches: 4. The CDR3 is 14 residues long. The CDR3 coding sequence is TGTGCCAGCAGCTGGGGACAGCCTAATCAGCCCCAGCATTTT. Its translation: CASSWGQPNQPQHF.

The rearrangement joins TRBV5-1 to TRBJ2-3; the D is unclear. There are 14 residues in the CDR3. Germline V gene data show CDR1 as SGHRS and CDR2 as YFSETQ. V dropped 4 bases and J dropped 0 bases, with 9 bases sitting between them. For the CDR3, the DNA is TGCGCCAGCAGCGTGGGTCATAGCACAGATACGCAGTATTTT. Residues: CASSVGHSTDTQYF.

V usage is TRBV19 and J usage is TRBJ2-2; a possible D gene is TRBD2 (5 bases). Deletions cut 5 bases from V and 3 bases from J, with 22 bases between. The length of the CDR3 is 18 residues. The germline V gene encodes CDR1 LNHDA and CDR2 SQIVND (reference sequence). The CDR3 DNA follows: TGTGCCAGTAGTCCTCCTTGGACTGCTGGCTGGGACACCGGGGAGCTGTTTTTT. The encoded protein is CASSPPWTAGWDTGELFF.

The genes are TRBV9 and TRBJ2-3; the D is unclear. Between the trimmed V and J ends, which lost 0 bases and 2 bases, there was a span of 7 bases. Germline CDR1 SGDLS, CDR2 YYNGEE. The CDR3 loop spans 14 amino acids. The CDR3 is CASSVESSTDTQYF. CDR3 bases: TGTGCCAGCAGCGTAGAAAGCTCCACAGATACGCAGTATTTT.

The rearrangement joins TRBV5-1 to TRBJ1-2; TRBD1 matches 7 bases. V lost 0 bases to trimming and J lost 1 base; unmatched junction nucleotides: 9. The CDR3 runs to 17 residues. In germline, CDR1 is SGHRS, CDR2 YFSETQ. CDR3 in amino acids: CASSLDGQAKFNYGYTF. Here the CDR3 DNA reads TGCGCCAGCAGCTTGGATGGACAGGCGAAATTTAACTATGGCTACACCTTC.

The CDR3 here is CASSSTGLNTEAFF. DNA of the CDR3: TGTGCCAGCTCATCGACAGGGTTGAACACTGAAGCTTTCTTT. This chain uses TRBV18 with TRBJ1-1; 7 bases agree with TRBD1. The J segment lost 0 bases and the V segment lost 5 bases, leaving 3 bases of the junction unmatched. Germline loops: CDR1 KGHSH, CDR2 LQKENI. CDR3 length: 14 amino acids.

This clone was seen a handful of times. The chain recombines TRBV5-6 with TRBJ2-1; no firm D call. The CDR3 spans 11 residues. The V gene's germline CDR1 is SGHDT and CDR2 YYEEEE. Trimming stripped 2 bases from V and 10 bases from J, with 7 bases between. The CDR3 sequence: CASSFLVEQFF. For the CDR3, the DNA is TGTGCCAGCAGCTTCCTAGTAGAGCAGTTCTTC.

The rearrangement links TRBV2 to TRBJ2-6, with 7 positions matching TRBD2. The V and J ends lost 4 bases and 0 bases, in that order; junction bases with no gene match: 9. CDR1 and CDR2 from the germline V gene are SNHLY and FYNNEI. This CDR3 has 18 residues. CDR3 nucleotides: TGTGCCAGCAGTGGAGTCGGGGGAGGGGCCTCTGGGGCCAACGTCCTGACTTTC. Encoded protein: CASSGVGGGASGANVLTF.

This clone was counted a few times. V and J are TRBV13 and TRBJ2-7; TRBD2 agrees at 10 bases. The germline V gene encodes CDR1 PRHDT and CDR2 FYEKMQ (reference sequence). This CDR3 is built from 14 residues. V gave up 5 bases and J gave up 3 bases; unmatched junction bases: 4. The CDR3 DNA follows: TGTGCCAGCAGCCGGACTAGCGGAAACTACGAGCAGTACTTC. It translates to CASSRTSGNYEQYF. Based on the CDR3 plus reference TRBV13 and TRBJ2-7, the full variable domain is AAGVIQSPRHLIKEKRETATLKCYPIPRHDTVYWYQQGPGQDPQFLISFYEKMQSDKGSIPDRFSAQQFSDYHSELNMSSLELGDSALYFCASSRTSGNYEQYFGPGTRLTVT.

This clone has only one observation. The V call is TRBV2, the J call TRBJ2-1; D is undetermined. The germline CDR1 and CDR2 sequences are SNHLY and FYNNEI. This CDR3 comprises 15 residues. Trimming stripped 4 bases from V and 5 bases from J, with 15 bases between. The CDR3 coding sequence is TGTGCCAGCAGTGCCCGAGCCCGGTTCCACAATGAGCAGTTCTTC. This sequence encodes CASSARARFHNEQFF.